A selection of T cell receptor beta chains follows, all from one sample in a study of T cells expressing NK-cell markers. Using the 5' RACE reads, TCRdb records one entry per CDR3 protein without DNA. This sample contains 250,000 to 300,000 distinct CDR3 sequences. Input material: blood T cells: a sorted CD56 or NKG2C T cell subset, CD4+ or CD8+ T cells, or bulk PBMC T cells (not recorded which). The receptors stem from a man aged 18 to 30 in good health. CDR3s include the opening cysteine and the closing phenylalanine or tryptophan.

j_call cdr3_length v_call cdr3_aa
TRBJ1-2 12 TRBV20-1 CSTSGQVDGYTF
TRBJ2-3 16 TRBV5-1 CASSLARTGLLDTQYF
TRBJ1-5 13 TRBV6-6 CASSSGGGQPQHF
TRBJ2-1 15 TRBV29-1 CSVTQAGAGYNEQFF
TRBJ2-3 16 TRBV6-5 CASSYSLAGRTDTQYF
TRBJ2-1 20 TRBV24-1 CATSDRRASGRDRSYNEQFF
TRBJ2-3 16 TRBV6-1 CASSLASGSFTDTQYF
TRBJ1-6 13 TRBV12-3/TRBV12-4 CASSLFSVSPLHF
TRBJ2-7 12 TRBV7-6 CASSLGDYEQYF
TRBJ2-1 15 TRBV18 CASSPGLEGGNEQFF
TRBJ2-1 14 TRBV7-6 CASSPGPGVNEQFF
TRBJ2-1 14 TRBV15 CATSRLLSYNEQFF
TRBJ1-6 13 TRBV20-1 CSARYGRSSPLHF
TRBJ2-3 16 TRBV7-2 CASSSTSGGGTDTQYF
TRBJ2-1 14 TRBV20-1 CSARRGSGYNEQFF
TRBJ2-1 15 TRBV5-5 CASSTEGQVGREQFF
TRBJ2-1 18 TRBV10-3 CAISESGTSGGKYNEQFF
TRBJ1-1 15 TRBV7-3 CASSPTGQFRTEAFF
TRBJ2-1 17 TRBV19 CASSTYKTGGTYNEQFF
TRBJ1-1 11 TRBV29-1 CSVKGFLEAFF
TRBJ2-7 14 TRBV3-1 CASSRWDGSYEQYF
TRBJ1-4 13 TRBV12-3/TRBV12-4 CASSPGQGWKLFF
TRBJ1-5 12 TRBV7-2 CASSLGGTAQHF
TRBJ2-3 19 TRBV20-1 CSALIIGSGRVGGTDTQYF
TRBJ2-1 15 TRBV5-1 CASGGRMGSYNEQFF
TRBJ1-1 14 TRBV9 CASSPGPQDTEAFF
TRBJ2-4 15 TRBV20-1 CSADRDSLAKNIQYF
TRBJ2-7 12 TRBV5-1 CASRKESYEQYF
TRBJ2-2 15 TRBV10-3 CAIRGQGDITGELFF
TRBJ2-4 17 TRBV15 CATSRWTSGRGENIQYF
TRBJ1-5 13 TRBV7-9 CASSSEDRQPQHF
TRBJ1-2 13 TRBV19 CASSIWTGRGYTF
TRBJ2-7 15 TRBV10-3 CAIRPEREGHGEQYF
TRBJ2-5 13 TRBV12-3/TRBV12-4 CASTQLLAETQYF
TRBJ2-1 16 TRBV10-3 CATTSGSSGSYNEQFF
TRBJ2-5 11 TRBV20-1 CSTRRGETQYF
TRBJ2-5 14 TRBV12-3/TRBV12-4 CASSLQGLWVTQYF
TRBJ2-5 12 TRBV6-5 CASRTGRETQYF
TRBJ2-2 18 TRBV9 CASSVGLAGGPNTGELFF
TRBJ1-5 16 TRBV18 CASSPAGREVDQPQHF
TRBJ2-1 17 TRBV20-1 CSARDVQRAQRDNEQFF
TRBJ2-7 13 TRBV19 CASRPTGYYEQYF
TRBJ1-1 15 TRBV7-8 CASSSEDRVYTEAFF
TRBJ2-6 16 TRBV4-3 CASSQEGRLGANVLTF
TRBJ2-7 15 TRBV12-3/TRBV12-4 CASSFGTGNNYEQYF